The clone carrying this TCR beta chain has only a few counts. The antigen remains unidentified. Semi-nested PCR with Nested Universal Primer A followed constant-region reverse priming of full-length variable regions. TCRdb re-called the 5' RACE reads through MiXCR, storing one row per CDR3 protein. The repertoire holds 45,000 to 55,000 distinct CDR3 sequences, with approximately 24% as singletons. The CDR3 consists of 11 residues. The germline gives CDR1 SGHRS, CDR2 YFSETQ. V gave up 0 bases and J gave up 8 bases, with 3 bases separating them. General study points: Larger-cohort validation covered only one TCR beta V-J rearrangement. Tumor Tregs overlapped most with tumor, then blood, naive CD4+ cells.

CD25-based Treg depletion was applied to purified naive CD4+ T cells. This rearrangement joins TRBV5-1 to TRBJ2-1, with D unclear. Sequenced input: tumor-infiltrating naive CD4+ T cells sorted from the breast tumor. Subset indicated: naive CD4+ T cells, CD4+CD45RA+CD25-. The sequence came from a female donor with breast cancer. CDR3 coding DNA: TGCGCCAGCAGCTTGGAGCATGAGCAGTTCTTC. This gives the protein CASSLEHEQFF.